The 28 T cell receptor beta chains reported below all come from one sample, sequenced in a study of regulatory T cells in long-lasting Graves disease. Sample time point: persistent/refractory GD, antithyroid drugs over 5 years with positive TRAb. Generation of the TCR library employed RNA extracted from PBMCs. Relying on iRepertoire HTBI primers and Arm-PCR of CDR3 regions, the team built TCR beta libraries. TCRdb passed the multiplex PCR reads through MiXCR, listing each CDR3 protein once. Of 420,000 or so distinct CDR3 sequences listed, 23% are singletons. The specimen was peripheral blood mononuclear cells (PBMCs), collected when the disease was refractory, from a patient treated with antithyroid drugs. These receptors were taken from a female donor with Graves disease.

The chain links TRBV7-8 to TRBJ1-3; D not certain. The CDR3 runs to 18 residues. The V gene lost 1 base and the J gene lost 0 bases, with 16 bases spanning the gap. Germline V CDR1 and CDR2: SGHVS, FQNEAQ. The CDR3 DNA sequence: TGTGCCAGCAGCTTAGGCGGCGTGGTACGAGGCTCTGGAAACACCATATATTTT. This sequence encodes CASSLGGVVRGSGNTIYF.

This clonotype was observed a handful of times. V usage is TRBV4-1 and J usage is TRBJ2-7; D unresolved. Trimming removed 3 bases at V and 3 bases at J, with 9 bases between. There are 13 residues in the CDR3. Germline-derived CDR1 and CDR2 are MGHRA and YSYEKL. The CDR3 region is CASSQALVYEQYF. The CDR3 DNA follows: TGCGCCAGCAGCCAGGCCCTAGTCTACGAGCAGTACTTC.

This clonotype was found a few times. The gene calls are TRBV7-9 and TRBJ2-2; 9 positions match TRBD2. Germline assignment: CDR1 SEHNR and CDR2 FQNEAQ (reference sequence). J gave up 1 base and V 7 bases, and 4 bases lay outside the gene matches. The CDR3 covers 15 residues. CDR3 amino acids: CASTRLAENTGELFF. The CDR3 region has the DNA TGTGCCAGCACCAGACTAGCGGAGAACACCGGGGAGCTGTTTTTT.

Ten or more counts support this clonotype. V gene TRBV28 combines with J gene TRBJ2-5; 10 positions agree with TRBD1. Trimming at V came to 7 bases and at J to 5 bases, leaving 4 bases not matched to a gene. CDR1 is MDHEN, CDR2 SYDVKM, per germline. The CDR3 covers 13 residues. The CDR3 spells CASKTGGKETQYF. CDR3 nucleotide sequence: TGTGCCAGCAAGACAGGGGGCAAGGAGACCCAGTACTTC.

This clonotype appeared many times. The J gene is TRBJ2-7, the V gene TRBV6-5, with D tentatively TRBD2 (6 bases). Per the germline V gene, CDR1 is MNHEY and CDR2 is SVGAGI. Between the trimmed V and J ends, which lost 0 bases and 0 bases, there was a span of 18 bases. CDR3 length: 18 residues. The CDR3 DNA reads TGTGCCAGCAGTTACTCAAGTACCGGGACTGGGAGCTCCTACGAGCAGTACTTC. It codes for CASSYSSTGTGSSYEQYF.

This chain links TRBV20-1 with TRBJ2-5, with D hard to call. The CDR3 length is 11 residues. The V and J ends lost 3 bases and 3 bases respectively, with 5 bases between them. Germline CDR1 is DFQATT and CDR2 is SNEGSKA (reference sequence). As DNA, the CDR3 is TGCAGTGCTAGTTCTGAAGAGACCCAGTACTTC. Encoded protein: CSASSEETQYF.

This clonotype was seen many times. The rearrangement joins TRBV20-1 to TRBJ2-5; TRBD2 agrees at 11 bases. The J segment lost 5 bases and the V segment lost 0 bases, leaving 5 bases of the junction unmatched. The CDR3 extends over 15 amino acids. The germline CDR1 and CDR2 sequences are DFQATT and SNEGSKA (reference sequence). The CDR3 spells CSARELAGVVETQYF. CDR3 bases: TGCAGTGCTAGAGAACTAGCGGGAGTCGTGGAGACCCAGTACTTC.

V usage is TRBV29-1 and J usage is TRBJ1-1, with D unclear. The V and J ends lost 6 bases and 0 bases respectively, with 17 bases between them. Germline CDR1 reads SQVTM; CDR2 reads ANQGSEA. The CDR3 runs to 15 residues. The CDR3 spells CSVPKGWDVNTEAFF. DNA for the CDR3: TGCAGCGTCCCAAAGGGCTGGGATGTGAACACTGAAGCTTTCTTT.

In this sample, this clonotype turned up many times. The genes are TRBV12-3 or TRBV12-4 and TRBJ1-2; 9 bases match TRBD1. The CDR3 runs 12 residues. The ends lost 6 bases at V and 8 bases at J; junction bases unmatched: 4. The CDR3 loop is CASRRTGVGYTF. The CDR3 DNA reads TGTGCCAGCAGACGGACAGGGGTCGGCTACACCTTC.

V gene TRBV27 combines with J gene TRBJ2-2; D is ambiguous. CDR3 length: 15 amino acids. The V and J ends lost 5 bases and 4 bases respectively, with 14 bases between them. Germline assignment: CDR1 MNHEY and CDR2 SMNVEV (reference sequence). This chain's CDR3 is CASSLETPTTGELFF. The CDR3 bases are TGTGCCAGCAGTCTCGAGACACCAACCACCGGGGAGCTGTTTTTT.

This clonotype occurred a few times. CDR3 sequence: CASSQPLAFGGELFF. The CDR3 DNA reads TGTGCCAGCAGCCAACCACTCGCGTTTGGCGGGGAGCTGTTTTTT. This sequence joins TRBV11-2 and TRBJ2-2, with D unclear. V shed 5 bases and J shed 7 bases, with 17 bases lying between them. The CDR3 is 15 residues long. The V gene's germline CDR1 is SGHAT and CDR2 FQNNGV. Together with reference TRBV11-2 and TRBJ2-2, the CDR3 gives the full variable domain: EAGVAQSPRYKIIEKRQSVAFWCNPISGHATLYWYQQILGQGPKLLIQFQNNGVVDDSQLPKDRFSAERLKGVDSTLKIQPAKLEDSAVYLCASSQPLAFGGELFFGEGSRLTVL.

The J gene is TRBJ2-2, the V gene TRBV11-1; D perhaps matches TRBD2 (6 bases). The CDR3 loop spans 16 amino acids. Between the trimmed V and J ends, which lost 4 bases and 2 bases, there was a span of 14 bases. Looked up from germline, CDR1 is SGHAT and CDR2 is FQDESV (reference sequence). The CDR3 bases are TGTGCCAGCAGCTCAAGGAACGGACTAAACACCGGGGAGCTGTTTTTT. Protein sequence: CASSSRNGLNTGELFF.

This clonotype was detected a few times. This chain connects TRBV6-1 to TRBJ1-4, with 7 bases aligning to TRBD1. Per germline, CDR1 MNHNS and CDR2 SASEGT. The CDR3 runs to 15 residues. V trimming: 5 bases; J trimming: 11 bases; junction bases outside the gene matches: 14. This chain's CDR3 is CASSTSDRNPGKLFF. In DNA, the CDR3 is TGTGCCAGCAGTACCTCGGACAGGAACCCAGGGAAACTGTTTTTT.

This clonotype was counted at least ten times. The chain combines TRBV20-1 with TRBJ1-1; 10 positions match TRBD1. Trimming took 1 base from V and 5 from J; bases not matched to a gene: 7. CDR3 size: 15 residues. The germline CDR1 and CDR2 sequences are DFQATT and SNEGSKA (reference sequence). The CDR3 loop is CSARADRGVRTEAFF. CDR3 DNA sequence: TGCAGTGCTAGAGCGGACAGGGGGGTTCGGACTGAAGCTTTCTTT.

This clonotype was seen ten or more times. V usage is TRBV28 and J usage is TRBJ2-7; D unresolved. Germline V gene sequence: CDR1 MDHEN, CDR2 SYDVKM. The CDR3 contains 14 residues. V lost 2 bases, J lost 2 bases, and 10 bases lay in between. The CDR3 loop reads CASSLIRVAYEQYF. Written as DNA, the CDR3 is TGTGCCAGCAGTTTAATTCGGGTAGCCTACGAGCAGTACTTC.

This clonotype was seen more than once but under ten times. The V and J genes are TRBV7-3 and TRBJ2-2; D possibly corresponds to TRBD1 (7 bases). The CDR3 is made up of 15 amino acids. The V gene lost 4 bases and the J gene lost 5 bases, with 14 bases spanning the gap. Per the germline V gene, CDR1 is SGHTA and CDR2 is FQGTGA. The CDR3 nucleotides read TGTGCCAGCAGCTCAGCCCAGGGGGGAACCGGGGAGCTGTTTTTT. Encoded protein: CASSSAQGGTGELFF.

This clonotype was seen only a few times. The CDR3 sequence: CSARGLRDTLGVNSNQPQHF. CDR3 coding DNA: TGCAGTGCTAGAGGGTTAAGGGACACCTTGGGGGTTAATAGCAATCAGCCCCAGCATTTT. The V call is TRBV20-1, the J call TRBJ1-5, with D tentatively TRBD1 (6 bases). This CDR3 is built from 20 residues. Germline CDR1 and CDR2: DFQATT and SNEGSKA (reference sequence). V dropped 1 base and J dropped 0 bases, with 25 bases sitting between them.

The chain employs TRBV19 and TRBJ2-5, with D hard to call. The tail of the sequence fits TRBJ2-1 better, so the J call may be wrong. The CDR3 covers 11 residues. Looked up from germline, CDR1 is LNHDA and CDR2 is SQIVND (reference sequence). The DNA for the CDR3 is TGTGCCAGTATCGGTAACAATGAGCAGTTCTTC. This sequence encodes CASIGNNEQFF.

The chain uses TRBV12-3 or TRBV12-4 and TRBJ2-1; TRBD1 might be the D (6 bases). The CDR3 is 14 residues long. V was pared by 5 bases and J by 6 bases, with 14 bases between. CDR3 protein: CASSLGDNLNEQFF. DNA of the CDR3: TGTGCCAGCAGTCTAGGGGACAACCTCAATGAGCAGTTCTTC.

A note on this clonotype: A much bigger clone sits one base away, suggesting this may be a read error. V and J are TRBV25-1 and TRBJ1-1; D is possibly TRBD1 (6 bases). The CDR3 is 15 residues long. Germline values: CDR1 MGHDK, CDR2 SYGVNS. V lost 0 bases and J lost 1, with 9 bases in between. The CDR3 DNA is TGTGCCAGCAGTGAATACAGGGGCCCGAACACTGAAGCTTTCTTT. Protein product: CASSEYRGPNTEAFF.

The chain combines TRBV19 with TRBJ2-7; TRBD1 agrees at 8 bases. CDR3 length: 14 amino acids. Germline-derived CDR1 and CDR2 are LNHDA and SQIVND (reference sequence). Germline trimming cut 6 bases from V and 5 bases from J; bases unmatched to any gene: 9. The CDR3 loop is CASSPGQEINEQYF. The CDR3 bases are TGTGCCAGTAGCCCGGGACAGGAAATTAACGAGCAGTACTTC. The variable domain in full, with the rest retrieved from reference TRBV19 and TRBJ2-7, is DGGITQSPKYLFRKEGQNVTLSCEQNLNHDAMYWYRQDPGQGLRLIYYSQIVNDFQKGDIAEGYSVSREKKESFPLTVTSAQKNPTAFYLCASSPGQEINEQYFGPGTRLTVT.

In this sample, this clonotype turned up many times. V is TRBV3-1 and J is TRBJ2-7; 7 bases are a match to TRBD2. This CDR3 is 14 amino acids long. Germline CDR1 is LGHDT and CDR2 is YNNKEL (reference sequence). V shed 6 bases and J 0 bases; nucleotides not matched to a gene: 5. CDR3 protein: CASSLAESSYEQYF. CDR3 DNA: TGTGCCAGCAGTCTAGCGGAGAGCTCCTACGAGCAGTACTTC.

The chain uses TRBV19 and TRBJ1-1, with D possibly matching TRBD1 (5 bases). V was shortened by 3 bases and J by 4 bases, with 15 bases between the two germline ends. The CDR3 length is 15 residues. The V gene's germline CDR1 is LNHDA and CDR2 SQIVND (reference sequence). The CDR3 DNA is TGTGCCAGTAGTATTCGTTGGGGGGGGGTCACTGAAGCTTTCTTT. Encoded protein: CASSIRWGGVTEAFF.

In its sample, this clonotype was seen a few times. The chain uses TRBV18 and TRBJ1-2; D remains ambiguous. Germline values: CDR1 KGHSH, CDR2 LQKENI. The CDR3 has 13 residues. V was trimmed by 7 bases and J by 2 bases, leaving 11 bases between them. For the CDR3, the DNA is TGTGCCAGCTACTCAGCGGGAAACTATGGCTACACCTTC. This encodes CASYSAGNYGYTF.

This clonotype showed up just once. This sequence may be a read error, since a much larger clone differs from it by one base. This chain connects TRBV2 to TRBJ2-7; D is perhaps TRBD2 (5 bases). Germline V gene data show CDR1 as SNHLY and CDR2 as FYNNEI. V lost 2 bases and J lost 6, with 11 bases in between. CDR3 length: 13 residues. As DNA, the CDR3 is TGTGCCAGCAGTGAACCCCCAGGAGGCGAGCAGTACTTC. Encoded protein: CASSEPPGGEQYF. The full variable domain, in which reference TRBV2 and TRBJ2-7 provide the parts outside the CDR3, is EPEVTQTPSHQVTQMGQEVILRCVPISNHLYFYWYRQILGQKVEFLVSFYNNEISEKSEIFDDQFSVERPDGSNFTLKIRSTKLEDSAMYFCASSEPPGGEQYFGPGTRLTVT.

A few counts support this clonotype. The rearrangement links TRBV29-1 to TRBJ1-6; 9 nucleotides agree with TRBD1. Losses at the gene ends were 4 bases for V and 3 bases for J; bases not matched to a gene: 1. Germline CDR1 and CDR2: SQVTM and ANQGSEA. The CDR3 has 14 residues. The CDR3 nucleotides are TGCAGCGTTGCGACAGGGGGCTATAATTCACCCCTCCACTTT. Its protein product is CSVATGGYNSPLHF.

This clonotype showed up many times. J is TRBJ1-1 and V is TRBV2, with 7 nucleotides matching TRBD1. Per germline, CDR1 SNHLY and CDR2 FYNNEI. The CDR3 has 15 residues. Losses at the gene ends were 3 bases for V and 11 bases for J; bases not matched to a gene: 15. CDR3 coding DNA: TGTGCCAGCAGTGATGTGCAGGGGGAGGGCTTGAAGGCTTTCTTT. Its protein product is CASSDVQGEGLKAFF.

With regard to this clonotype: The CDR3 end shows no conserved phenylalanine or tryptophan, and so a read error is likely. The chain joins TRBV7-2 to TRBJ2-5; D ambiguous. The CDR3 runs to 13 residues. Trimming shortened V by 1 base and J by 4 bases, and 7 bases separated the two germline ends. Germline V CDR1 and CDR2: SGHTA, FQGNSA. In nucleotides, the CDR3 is TGTGCCAGCAGCTTAGATGGGCTAGAGACCCAGTACCTC. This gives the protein CASSLDGLETQYL.